A single sample is the source of the 26 T cell receptor beta chains below, sequenced in a study of cytomegalovirus exposure and HLA in healthy donors. The PCR employed 60 Vbeta primers together with 13 Jbeta primers. Sequencing used immunoSEQ multiplex PCR; TCRdb keeps in-frame clones, though not all of them. The table has 150,000 to 200,000 clones, approximately 86% seen once. The sequenced material came from PBMCs. Receptors were obtained from a woman between 18 and 29 years old in good health and CMV-seronegative.

The DNA of the CDR3 is TGTGCCACCAGCCCGCTGACTAGCGGGAGGCTCGAGCAGTACTTC. It is translated as CATSPLTSGRLEQYF. V usage is TRBV15 and J usage is TRBJ2-7, with TRBD2 matching 13 bases. The junction had 7 bases not matched to a gene; V was cut back by 5 bases and J by 6 bases. This CDR3 contains 15 residues. Germline CDR1 and CDR2: LNHNV and YYDKDF (reference sequence).

The chain couples TRBV19 to TRBJ1-4; perhaps TRBD1 as D (5 bases). CDR3 length: 15 residues. V lost 1 base and J lost 8, with 14 bases in between. Germline assignment: CDR1 LNHDA and CDR2 SQIVND (reference sequence). The DNA for the CDR3 is TGTGCCAGTAGTATAGTGGGCCAGGGAAAGGAAAAACTGTTTTTT. Encoded protein: CASSIVGQGKEKLFF.

The rearrangement links TRBV7-2 to TRBJ2-1; 8 bases match TRBD2. The J segment lost 7 bases and the V segment lost 5 bases, leaving 13 bases of the junction unmatched. This CDR3 is built from 16 residues. Per the germline V gene, CDR1 is SGHTA and CDR2 is FQGNSA. The CDR3 sequence is CASSPQGTRGVNEQFF. DNA of the CDR3: TGTGCCAGCAGCCCCCAAGGGACTAGGGGAGTGAATGAGCAGTTCTTC.

V and J are TRBV14 and TRBJ1-2, with a weak D call TRBD1 (5 bases). Germline V gene sequence: CDR1 SGHDN, CDR2 FVKESK. The CDR3 has 16 amino acids. The V and J ends lost 4 bases and 3 bases respectively, with 18 bases between them. CDR3 DNA: TGTGCCAGCAGCCCTCCGGACATACCGAGGCACTATGGCTACACCTTC. This gives the protein CASSPPDIPRHYGYTF.

The chain recombines TRBV10-3 with TRBJ2-2, with D possibly being TRBD1 (6 bases). In germline, CDR1 is ENHRY, CDR2 SYGVKD. The CDR3 is 17 amino acids. V was cut by 6 bases and J by 0 bases, with 17 bases left in between. The CDR3, as DNA: TGTGCCATCAGCCGGGCAGGGGTTATCGCGAACACCGGGGAGCTGTTTTTT. It codes for CAISRAGVIANTGELFF.

This chain connects TRBV2 to TRBJ2-5; tentative D call: TRBD1 (6 bases). The length of the CDR3 is 15 residues. From germline, CDR1 is SNHLY and CDR2 FYNNEI. V shed 7 bases and J shed 1 base, with 16 bases lying between them. The CDR3 bases are TGTGCCAGCACCATCAGGAGGACAGCCCAAGAGACCCAGTACTTC. Translation gives CASTIRRTAQETQYF.

This clone was recorded only once. V and J are TRBV5-4 and TRBJ2-3; 8 bases match TRBD2. Germline V gene lookup returns CDR1 SGHNT and CDR2 YYREEE (reference sequence). Trimming removed 0 bases from V and 3 bases from J; junction bases left unmatched: 6. This CDR3 is built from 16 residues. The CDR3 bases are TGTGCCAGCAGCTTGGGTCCAGCGGGGGATACAGATACGCAGTATTTT. Encoded protein: CASSLGPAGDTDTQYF.

The chain joins TRBV29-1 to TRBJ2-5, with 11 bases lining up with TRBD2. The DNA end is a closer match to TRBJ2-7, so the J assignment may be wrong. The germline V gene encodes CDR1 SQVTM and CDR2 ANQGSEA. The CDR3 is made up of 12 amino acids. Here the CDR3 reads CSVLAGGPEQYF. The CDR3 nucleotides are TGCAGCGTCCTAGCGGGAGGCCCCGAGCAGTACTTC.

This chain links TRBV5-1 with TRBJ1-1; D uncertain. Germline CDR1 is SGHRS and CDR2 is YFSETQ. This CDR3 region has 15 residues. V was cut by 4 bases and J by 1 base, with 14 bases left in between. The CDR3 reads CASSHRVGRNTEAFF. DNA of the CDR3: TGCGCCAGCAGCCATCGGGTGGGTCGGAACACTGAAGCTTTCTTT.

This sequence joins TRBV25-1 and TRBJ2-7; D is perhaps TRBD1 (6 bases). Germline CDR1 and CDR2: MGHDK and SYGVNS. The CDR3 covers 13 residues. V gave up 8 bases and J gave up 3 bases, with 14 bases separating them. This chain's CDR3 is CASWTEPFYEQYF. CDR3 nucleotides: TGTGCCAGCTGGACAGAGCCTTTCTACGAGCAGTACTTC.

This clone was counted only a few times. This rearrangement joins TRBV6-4 to TRBJ2-1, with 11 bases aligning to TRBD1. The V segment lost 2 bases and the J segment 6 bases; nucleotides outside the gene matches: 0. Germline V gene data show CDR1 as MRHNA and CDR2 as SNTAGT. The CDR3 has 14 residues. The CDR3 DNA follows: TGTGCCAGCAGTGACGGGACAGGGGGCAATGAGCAGTTCTTC. Translated: CASSDGTGGNEQFF.

J is TRBJ1-2 and V is TRBV6-5, with a possible D match to TRBD1 (6 bases). The CDR3 contains 15 residues. V was trimmed by 7 bases and J by 4 bases, leaving 19 bases between them. The V gene's germline CDR1 is MNHEY and CDR2 SVGAGI. The CDR3 region is CASTTIGGAVYGYTF. CDR3 sequence (DNA): TGTGCCAGCACCACGATCGGGGGGGCCGTCTATGGCTACACCTTC.

This clone was seen a few times. This chain joins TRBV6-5 and TRBJ2-7; 7 nucleotides match TRBD1. Losses at the gene ends were 4 bases for V and 3 bases for J; bases not matched to a gene: 12. This CDR3 comprises 16 residues. Germline V gives CDR1 MNHEY, CDR2 SVGAGI. CDR3: CASSSYLRGRSYEQYF. As DNA, the CDR3 is TGTGCCAGCAGTTCCTATCTTAGGGGGCGCAGCTACGAGCAGTACTTC.

The chain carries TRBV6-1 and TRBJ1-5; D remains ambiguous. CDR3 length: 14 amino acids. Germline V gives CDR1 MNHNS, CDR2 SASEGT. Trimming left V 7 bases short and J 1 base short, with 11 bases between. The CDR3 nucleotides read TGTGCCAGCATCCGGGGAGAGAGCAATCAGCCCCAGCATTTT. Its translation: CASIRGESNQPQHF.

CDR3: CASSAWGGRRETQYF. The CDR3 bases are TGTGCCAGCAGCGCCTGGGGTGGGAGACGGGAGACCCAGTACTTC. V usage is TRBV9 and J usage is TRBJ2-5; D might be TRBD2 (5 bases). The germline V gene has CDR1 SGDLS and CDR2 YYNGEE. The CDR3 runs to 15 residues. V lost 3 bases, J lost 5 bases, and 17 bases lay in between.

This clone was detected only a few times. The rearrangement uses TRBV2 and TRBJ1-4; the D gene is possibly TRBD1 (5 bases). Trimming stripped 6 bases from V and 6 bases from J, with 14 bases between. Germline V CDR1 and CDR2: SNHLY, FYNNEI. This CDR3 is 14 amino acids long. CDR3: CASSPGQGYEKLFF. CDR3 sequence (DNA): TGTGCCAGCAGCCCCGGGCAGGGCTATGAAAAACTGTTTTTT.

The gene calls are TRBV10-3 and TRBJ2-5; no clear D gene. Germline V gene sequence: CDR1 ENHRY, CDR2 SYGVKD. Between the trimmed V and J ends, which lost 8 bases and 0 bases, there was a span of 10 bases. The CDR3 is made up of 13 amino acids. CDR3: CAICPRDQETQYF. The CDR3 DNA reads as TGTGCCATCTGCCCCCGGGACCAAGAGACCCAGTACTTC.

This clone occurred once. The chain combines TRBV5-1 with TRBJ2-5; 7 nucleotides line up with TRBD1. The CDR3 extends over 15 amino acids. With 4 bases clipped from V and 5 bases from J, the junction kept 11 bases outside the gene matches. CDR1 is SGHRS and CDR2 is YFSETQ in the germline V gene. The CDR3 sequence is CASSTFTGVGETQYF. The CDR3 region has the DNA TGCGCCAGCAGCACCTTTACAGGGGTCGGGGAGACCCAGTACTTC.

In its sample, this clone was seen once. The chain recombines TRBV30 with TRBJ2-5; 7 bases line up with TRBD2. Germline trimming cut 3 bases from V and 1 base from J; bases unmatched to any gene: 2. Germline-derived CDR1 and CDR2 are GTSNPN and SVGIG (reference sequence). The CDR3 sequence is 13 residues long. The DNA of the CDR3 is TGTGCCTGGAGCGGGACTATCCAAGAGACCCAGTACTTC. As protein: CAWSGTIQETQYF. Variable domain in full (rest from reference TRBV30 and TRBJ2-5): SQTIHQWPATLVQPVGSPLSLECTVEGTSNPNLYWYRQAAGRGLQLLFYSVGIGQISSEVPQNLSASRPQDRQFILSSKKLLLSDSGFYLCAWSGTIQETQYFGPGTRLLVL.

V usage is TRBV27 and J usage is TRBJ2-7, with D maybe TRBD2 (5 bases). Germline-derived CDR1 and CDR2 are MNHEY and SMNVEV (reference sequence). V shed 6 bases and J shed 5 bases, with 35 bases lying between them. The CDR3 length is 20 residues. DNA for the CDR3: TGTGCCAGCAGAACAACACGGACCGGGCAAGAGTTCTGGGAGACGGACGAGCAGTACTTC. Amino acid sequence: CASRTTRTGQEFWETDEQYF.

V gene TRBV5-1 combines with J gene TRBJ2-5; maybe TRBD2 (5 bases). This CDR3 region has 14 residues. Trimming shortened V by 0 bases and J by 0 bases, and 6 bases separated the two germline ends. CDR1 is SGHRS, CDR2 YFSETQ, per germline. The CDR3 DNA sequence: TGCGCCAGCAGCTTGGGCGGGTACCAAGAGACCCAGTACTTC. Residues: CASSLGGYQETQYF.

The CDR3: CASGLAGLINEQFF. In DNA, the CDR3 is TGTGCTAGTGGTTTGGCGGGACTCATCAATGAGCAGTTCTTC. The rearrangement joins TRBV12-5 to TRBJ2-1; TRBD2 might be the D (6 bases). CDR1 and CDR2 from the germline V gene are LGHNT and FRNRAP. This CDR3 contains 14 residues. Trimming took 1 base from V and 6 from J, leaving 10 bases between them.

V usage is TRBV2 and J usage is TRBJ1-4; D call uncertain. This CDR3 is built from 15 residues. Germline V gene lookup returns CDR1 SNHLY and CDR2 FYNNEI. Trimming shortened V by 7 bases and J by 3 bases, and 15 bases separated the two germline ends. The CDR3 region is CASTTPIRANEKLFF. In DNA, the CDR3 is TGTGCCAGCACCACCCCTATTCGGGCTAATGAAAAACTGTTTTTT.

This clone was seen just once. This chain joins TRBV14 and TRBJ1-1; 9 nucleotides match TRBD1. V was pared by 3 bases and J by 4 bases, with 9 bases of the junction left unmatched. CDR3 length equals 16 residues. The germline CDR1 and CDR2 sequences are SGHDN and FVKESK. The DNA for the CDR3 is TGTGCCAGCAGCCACGCCCCGGGACAGGGCGGCACTGAAGCTTTCTTT. Translation: CASSHAPGQGGTEAFF. The full variable domain, rest sourced from reference TRBV14 and TRBJ1-1, is EAGVTQFPSHSVIEKGQTVTLRCDPISGHDNLYWYRRVMGKEIKFLLHFVKESKQDESGMPNNRFLAERTGGTYSTLKVQPAELEDSGVYFCASSHAPGQGGTEAFFGQGTRLTVV.

This clone was detected a few times. The chain joins TRBV27 to TRBJ2-7, with TRBD2 matching 8 bases. V lost 2 bases to trimming and J lost 1 base; unmatched junction nucleotides: 4. This CDR3 region has 15 residues. Germline V gene lookup returns CDR1 MNHEY and CDR2 SMNVEV (reference sequence). CDR3 loop: CASSLRRGGSYEQYF. DNA for the CDR3: TGTGCCAGCAGTTTACGTCGGGGGGGGTCCTACGAGCAGTACTTC.

This sequence joins TRBV11-3 and TRBJ1-1; D is ambiguous. CDR1 is SGHNT and CDR2 is YENEEA in the germline V gene. This CDR3 has 12 residues. V lost 6 bases and J 8 bases, leaving 13 bases between the germline ends. The CDR3 spells CASSPDSGEAFF. Written as DNA, the CDR3 is TGTGCCAGCAGTCCAGATTCGGGGGAAGCTTTCTTT. The entire variable domain, with the rest obtained from reference TRBV11-3 and TRBJ1-1, is as follows: EAGVVQSPRYKIIEKKQPVAFWCNPISGHNTLYWYLQNLGQGPELLIRYENEEAVDDSQLPKDRFSAERLKGVDSTLKIQPAELGDSAVYLCASSPDSGEAFFGQGTRLTVV.